This T cell receptor beta chain came from a study of blood T cells in healthy people across ages. A second PCR, run for about 6 to 11 cycles, used a sample-barcoded 5' primer plus a J-beta primer mix. CDR3-containing paired-end reads numbering at least 2.5 million came from each sample. TCRdb re-derived calls from the 5' RACE reads in MiXCR, one entry per CDR3 protein. The table shows more than 1.4 million distinct CDR3 sequences, with approximately 38% occurring only once. Comments on this clonotype: The antigen remains undetermined. A junction end diverges from the germline sequence, so it may reflect a read error.

This CDR3 is 16 amino acids long. The germline V gene has CDR1 LGHDT and CDR2 YNNKEL (reference sequence). Samples had at least 7 million PBMCs isolated from them. General study findings and limits: As naive T cell percentage varied, TCR beta diversity correlated strongly with it. Diversity figures based on one million T cells were deemed too low.

V usage is TRBV3-1 and J usage is TRBJ1-2; D might be TRBD1 (5 bases). Specimen: blood. The source of this sequence is a woman in her late teens or twenties in good health. The CDR3 here is CANSPLGGESRYGYTF. The DNA of the CDR3 is TGTGCCAACAGCCCCCTCGGGGGGGAGAGTCGCTATGGCTACACCTTC.